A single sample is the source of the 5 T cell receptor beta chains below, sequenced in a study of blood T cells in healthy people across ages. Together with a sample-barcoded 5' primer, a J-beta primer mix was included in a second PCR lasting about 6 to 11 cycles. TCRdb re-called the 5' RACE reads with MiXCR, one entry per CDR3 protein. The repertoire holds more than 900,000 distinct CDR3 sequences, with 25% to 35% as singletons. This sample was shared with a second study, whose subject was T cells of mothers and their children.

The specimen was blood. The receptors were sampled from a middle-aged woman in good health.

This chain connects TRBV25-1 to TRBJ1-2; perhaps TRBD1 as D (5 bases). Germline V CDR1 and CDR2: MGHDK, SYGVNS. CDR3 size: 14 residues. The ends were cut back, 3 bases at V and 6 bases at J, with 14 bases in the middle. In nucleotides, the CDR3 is TGTGCCAGCAGTGACTCCCGGGACCGCCATGGCTACACCTTC. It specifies CASSDSRDRHGYTF.

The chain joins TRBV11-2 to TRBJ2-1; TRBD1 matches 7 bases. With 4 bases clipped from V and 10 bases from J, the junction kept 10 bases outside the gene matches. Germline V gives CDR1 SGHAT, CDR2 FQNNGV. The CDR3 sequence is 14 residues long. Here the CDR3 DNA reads TGTGCCAGCAGCTCACGGACAGGTTCCTACGAGCAGTTCTTC. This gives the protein CASSSRTGSYEQFF.

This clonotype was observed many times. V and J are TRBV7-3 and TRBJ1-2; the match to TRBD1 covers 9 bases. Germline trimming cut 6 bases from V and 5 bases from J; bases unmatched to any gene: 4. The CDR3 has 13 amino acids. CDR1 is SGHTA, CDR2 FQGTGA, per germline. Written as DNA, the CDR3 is TGTGCCAGCAGTCGGGACAGGGCATATGGCTACACCTTC. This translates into CASSRDRAYGYTF.

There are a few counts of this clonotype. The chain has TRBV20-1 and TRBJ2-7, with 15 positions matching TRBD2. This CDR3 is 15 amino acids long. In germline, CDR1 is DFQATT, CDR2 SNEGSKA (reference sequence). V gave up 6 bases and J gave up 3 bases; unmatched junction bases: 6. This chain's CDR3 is CSAPGLAGGHYEQYF. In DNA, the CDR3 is TGCAGTGCGCCGGGACTAGCGGGGGGCCACTACGAGCAGTACTTC.

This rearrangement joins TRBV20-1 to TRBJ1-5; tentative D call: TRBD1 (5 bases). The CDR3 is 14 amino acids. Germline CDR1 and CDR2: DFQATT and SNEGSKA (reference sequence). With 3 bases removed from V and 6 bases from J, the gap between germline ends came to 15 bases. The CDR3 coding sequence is TGCAGTGCTAGGCGGCAGGGTGAGGGTCAGCCCCAGCATTTT. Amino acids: CSARRQGEGQPQHF.